This TCR beta chain was captured in a study of spatial heterogeneity in lung cancer. TCRdb called the 5' RACE reads again in MiXCR, with one record for every CDR3 protein. This sample has about 86,000 distinct CDR3 sequences, with roughly 13% found just once. The CDR3 spans 17 residues. The germline V and J ends were trimmed by 2 bases and 0 bases, with 11 bases remaining between them. Germline V gene sequence: CDR1 MNHEY, CDR2 SVGAGI. Described time point: sample taken at primary tumor resection. Unsorted tumor, nontumor lung tissue or cryopreserved PBMC supplied the whole RNA. The chain links TRBV6-5 to TRBJ2-6, with no clear D. The TCR comes from a male donor with early-stage non-small cell lung cancer. Sequencing used PBMCs, obtained at surgery. CDR3 sequence: CASSYAAIPSGANVLTF. CDR3 coding DNA: TGTGCCAGCAGTTACGCAGCTATACCCTCTGGGGCCAACGTCCTGACTTTC.